Below, 3 T cell receptor beta chains from the same sample are listed, as sequenced in a study of T cell repertoires in ileal Crohn's disease. The method was immunoSEQ multiplex PCR; TCRdb's version includes in-frame clones alone and lacks a portion of them. The sample lists 2,400 or so clones; more than 80% were seen once. The time point here: neoterminal ileum biopsy at postoperative endoscopy, about 6 months after surgery. Sequencing was done on a sample of ileal tissue. These receptors were collected from an adult with Crohn's disease.

This clone was observed once. The chain uses TRBV4-2 and TRBJ1-4; possibly TRBD1 for D (5 bases). This CDR3 is built from 16 residues. The germline V gene has CDR1 LGHNA and CDR2 YNFKEQ. Trimming removed 0 bases from V and 5 bases from J, with 13 bases in between. CDR3 protein: CASSQDVGTGNEKLFF. CDR3 coding DNA: TGTGCCAGCAGCCAAGATGTTGGGACGGGAAATGAAAAACTGTTTTTT.

The V and J genes are TRBV6-1 and TRBJ2-7, with 10 positions matching TRBD1. The CDR3 contains 15 residues. Looked up from germline, CDR1 is MNHNS and CDR2 is SASEGT. The V and J ends lost 2 bases and 5 bases, in that order; junction bases with no gene match: 6. Here the CDR3 DNA reads TGTGCCAGCAGTGAAAAAGAGACAGGGGGCAACGAGCAGTACTTC. It encodes CASSEKETGGNEQYF.

The chain employs TRBV30 and TRBJ1-2; D is unresolved. Trimming shortened V by 1 base and J by 2 bases, and 11 bases separated the two germline ends. Looked up from germline, CDR1 is GTSNPN and CDR2 is SVGIG (reference sequence). This CDR3 comprises 14 residues. The CDR3: CAWSGGYENYGYTF. The CDR3 coding sequence is TGTGCCTGGAGTGGTGGCTACGAAAACTATGGCTACACCTTC.